This is a list of T cell receptor beta chains from one sample in a study of OX40 agonist ivuxolimab in advanced cancers. Profiled with immunoSEQ multiplex PCR; TCRdb holds only in-frame clones, not every one. The sample has about 31,000 clones, roughly nine tenths seen once. The input for sequencing was CD4+ or CD8+ T cells sorted from blood, taken in a trial of the OX40 agonist ivuxolimab. These receptors came from an adult with an advanced solid tumor such as melanoma, head and neck, liver or kidney cancer. CDR3s leave out the opening cysteine and the closing phenylalanine or tryptophan.

>TRBV12-5|TRBJ2-5
ASGLGSEETQY
>TRBV19|TRBJ2-7
ASNTGSGRNYEQY
>TRBV27|TRBJ2-1
ASSPGRHNEQF
>TRBV9|TRBJ2-2
ASSAPVGGELF
>TRBV27|TRBJ2-1
ASSLSSGIDEQF
>TRBV2|TRBJ2-1
ASSWPLSGSSDEQF
>TRBV19|TRBJ2-2
ASSISDTGELF
>TRBV25-1|TRBJ1-5
ASSASNNQPQH
>TRBV7-6|TRBJ2-3
ASSLGYITDTQY
>TRBV28|TRBJ2-3
ASSRDRRQLDTQY
>TRBV4-3|TRBJ1-3
ASSQDLWGPGNTIY
>TRBV6-1|TRBJ1-2
ASSEASGEHYGYT
>TRBV4-1|TRBJ2-1
ASSPEPASSYNEQF
>TRBV6-1|TRBJ2-1
ASSEPRDYRYNEQF
>TRBV7-6|TRBJ2-2
ASSLVGQGPAGELF
>TRBV9|TRBJ2-1
ASSVEGAKYNEQF
>TRBV28|TRBJ1-3
ASIPPGPRNTIY
>TRBV9|TRBJ1-1
ASSASGYGTEAF
>TRBV7-9|TRBJ2-5
ASSRDEEETQY
>TRBV7-3|TRBJ1-1
ASSLDTEAF
>TRBV30|TRBJ2-1
AWSVGQGNNEQF
>TRBV5-4|TRBJ1-2
ASSTQGPYGYT
>TRBV7-9|TRBJ2-5
ASSLADSGRYQETQY
>TRBV18|TRBJ1-5
ASSPDREILVPQH
>TRBV19|TRBJ2-7
ASRGAGGVHEQY
>TRBV2|TRBJ2-1
ASGTGRGGEQF
>TRBV19|TRBJ1-1
ASSFALNTEAF
>TRBV7-6|TRBJ2-2
ASSPSRAGELF
>TRBV5-4|TRBJ1-3
ASSLGPSSGNTIY
>TRBV6-1|TRBJ1-2
ASSERDNYGYT
>TRBV15|TRBJ2-3
ATGPQQGITDTQY
>TRBV7-3|TRBJ2-2
ASSLTGLAGLRYTGELF
>TRBV13|TRBJ2-1
ASSPEGLAGDNEQF
>TRBV6-5|TRBJ2-2
ASSSGQTNTGELF
>TRBV7-6|TRBJ2-1
ASSPTGGNEQF
>TRBV6-5|TRBJ2-1
ASSYAGSNEQF
>TRBV5-1|TRBJ2-7
ASRNPTGAYEQY
>TRBV9|TRBJ2-3
ASSVGTSSTDTQY
>TRBV4-3|TRBJ1-1
ASSQEPPGQANTEAF
>TRBV7-2|TRBJ2-2
ASSAAAITGELF
>TRBV19|TRBJ1-3
ASSLRYSGNTIY
>TRBV7-8|TRBJ1-2
ASSLALADLNYGYT
>TRBV7-6|TRBJ2-2
ASSSDVTNTGELF
>TRBV6-1|TRBJ2-5
ASSEENQGYETQY
>TRBV6-1|TRBJ2-4
AICAETPKNIQY
>TRBV4-2|TRBJ2-7
ASSLEYRGTNEQY
>TRBV11-2|TRBJ1-1
ASSLVVNTEAF
>TRBV28|TRBJ2-2
ASSLRLAGDGELF
>TRBV15|TRBJ2-1
ATSRARDSKNEQF
>TRBV6-6|TRBJ2-2
ASSADRGIGGELF
>TRBV27|TRBJ2-7
ASSPWGGWEQY